This TCR beta chain derives from a study of molecular identifiers for immune sequencing clone quantification. Study-level points and caveats: Spiked-in Jurkat TCR RNA corresponding to one cell was reported as detectable against around 1 million naive cells.

Notes on this clonotype: Antigen unknown. Mismatch with germline at one junction end may stem from a read error.

Naive CD8 T cells were FACS-sorted by CD8+CD4-CCR7+CD45RA+ markers. Preparation of the bulk TCR libraries relied on previously described methods and listed TCR primers. TCRdb redid the calling of the PCR reads with MiXCR, one entry per CDR3 protein. The table records about 640,000 distinct CDR3 sequences, 20% of them present only once. CDR1 is MNHEY and CDR2 is SMNVEV in the germline V gene (reference sequence). The CDR3 is made up of 15 amino acids. The V and J genes are TRBV27 and TRBJ2-2; 10 bases are a match to TRBD2. The receptor's source is a human donor in good health. Some libraries in this study had Jurkat cell RNA spiked in. The sequenced sample was naive CD8+ T cells from blood, with Jurkat cell RNA spiked in. Noted subset: FACS-sorted CD8+CD4-CCR7+CD45RA+ naive T cells. CDR3 amino acids: CASSFLAGATEELFF. The CDR3 DNA is TGTGCCAGCAGTTTCCTAGCGGGAGCCACCGAGGAGCTGTTTTTT.